Below, one TCR beta chain is given with its context. Its antigen target is currently unknown. Base qualities are not provided; no much larger clone lies one nucleotide away. This record comes from a study of blood T cell repertoires in COVID-19 (dated by TCRdb to between 2020 and 2021). Regarding the complete study: Samples from collaborators originated in the United States, Italy and Spain and spanned both the acute and convalescent phases of COVID-19. The samples were drawn from the first 160 participants of the ongoing ImmuneRACE study and from 950 to 1,500 subjects provided by 6 global collaborators. Where available, HLA class I and class II types were taken from metadata supplied by the sample provider and were not determined by assay-based typing. Sample metadata almost always included a de-identified subject ID, COVID-19 status, age in years and sex. Subjects who had been exposed to COVID-19, were actively infected with it, or had recovered from it provided the deeply sampled blood TCRbeta repertoires that made up the dataset. The material from the prospective study consisted of cDNA or gDNA derived from T cells, B-cell-depleted T cells, or PBMCs. The repertoires were released in a freely available public database meant as a resource for research on the immune response to SARS-CoV-2. Points the paper makes about the study in general: The amount of clinical and demographic metadata varied by source and participant and was provided uncurated.

The CDR3 sequence holds 21 residues, the cysteine and phenylalanine included. The kept DNA is CDR3 alone, 63 bases in frame from the first base. CDR1 and CDR2, looked up from the germline V gene, are SGDLS and YYNGEE. Ends trimmed: V by 1 base, J by 2 bases; bases unmatched to a gene: 19. The collaborating institutions used their own protocols to collect whole blood in K2EDTA tubes. For TCRbeta analysis, collaborators shipped samples in one of three forms: frozen whole blood, isolated PBMCs, or DNA extracted from either of those sample types. The immunoSEQ Assay, a bias-controlled multiplex PCR, was used to amplify TCRbeta CDR3 regions from genomic DNA. The authors' pipeline ran thus. Within the assay, amplification of reference gene primers was used to estimate how many nucleated cells each sample contained. Sequence reads were collapsed and filtered to measure the absolute abundance of every unique TCRbeta CDR3 rearrangement. Productive Simpson clonality was computed per sample as the square root of Simpson's diversity index over productive rearrangements. TCRdb took this table from immuneACCESS and kept in-frame rearrangements with V and J called. Such tables lack part of the clones; where checked against another copy, unresolved V genes explain under half of the gap, and the rest is unexplained. The DNA was the basis for D and trimming; V, J and clone size are from that table. Within this sample are about 170,000 clones, with roughly 85% of them counted one time only. The biggest ten clones account for less than 3.5% of the sample.

Sequenced material: peripheral blood. The chain was built from TRBV9 and TRBJ1-5; TRBD1 fits 9 bases in the junction. The receptor was derived from a human donor with acute or convalescent COVID-19. The donor label of this sample is uncertain. At the DNA level, the sequence is TGTGCCAGCAGCGTACTAAACCCAGCCTCACAGGGGGCTGAGGGCAATCAGCCCCAGCATTTT. Its protein product is CASSVLNPASQGAEGNQPQHF.